These 24 T cell receptor beta chains came from one sample sequenced in a study of cytomegalovirus exposure and HLA in healthy donors. 60 Vbeta and 13 Jbeta primers were used in PCR. Sequencing was performed with immunoSEQ multiplex PCR; in TCRdb, only in-frame clones are kept and a portion is missing. Counted here are approximately 50,000 clones, about 83% occurring once; the ten biggest clones make up more than 3.5%. Sequenced sample: PBMCs. The receptors stem from a man aged 30 to 39 in good health and CMV-seronegative.

The chain recombines TRBV5-1 with TRBJ1-1; D not resolved. CDR1 is SGHRS and CDR2 is YFSETQ in the germline V gene. V was cut by 5 bases and J by 4 bases, with 12 bases left in between. The CDR3 spans 13 residues. The CDR3 bases are TGCGCCAGCAGTCTGGAGGTGGGCACTGAAGCTTTCTTT. Amino acids: CASSLEVGTEAFF.

The chain couples TRBV6-6 to TRBJ2-2, with D possibly being TRBD1 (6 bases). The CDR3 has 15 amino acids. Germline CDR1 MNHNY, CDR2 SVGAGI (reference sequence). V lost 2 bases, J lost 0 bases, and 7 bases lay in between. The CDR3 DNA sequence: TGTGCCAGCAGTTACCACAGGGCGAACACCGGGGAGCTGTTTTTT. As protein: CASSYHRANTGELFF.

This rearrangement joins TRBV7-3 to TRBJ2-7; 9 positions match TRBD2. V lost 1 base and J lost 9; bases outside the gene matches: 10. The CDR3 spans 15 residues. Germline assignment: CDR1 SGHTA and CDR2 FQGTGA. The CDR3 reads CASSLSGTSPLGQYF. The CDR3, as DNA: TGTGCCAGCAGCTTAAGCGGGACTAGCCCTCTAGGGCAGTACTTC.

CDR3 sequence (DNA): TGTGCCACCGGACAGATAGGGGAGCTGTTTTTT. Translating gives CATGQIGELFF. The chain has TRBV19 and TRBJ2-2; weak D call: TRBD1 (6 bases). There are 11 residues in the CDR3. Germline CDR1 LNHDA, CDR2 SQIVND (reference sequence). The V end was cut by 10 bases, the J end by 8 bases, with 11 bases between.

The chain uses TRBV5-1 and TRBJ2-7; 10 bases align to TRBD2. The CDR3 totals 16 residues. Germline-derived CDR1 and CDR2 are SGHRS and YFSETQ. J gave up 1 base and V 4 bases, and 8 bases lay outside the gene matches. The CDR3 loop is CASSLLAGVTSYEQYF. CDR3 nucleotides: TGCGCCAGCAGCCTCCTAGCGGGAGTTACTTCCTACGAGCAGTACTTC.

The chain carries TRBV30 and TRBJ1-1; no reliable D call. Germline V gene sequence: CDR1 GTSNPN, CDR2 SVGIG (reference sequence). Trimming removed 5 bases at V and 1 base at J, with 11 bases between. The CDR3 totals 13 residues. CDR3 in amino acids: CAWVQVWNTEAFF. The CDR3 bases are TGTGCCTGGGTTCAGGTTTGGAACACTGAAGCTTTCTTT. Combining the CDR3 with reference TRBV30 and TRBJ1-1 gives the whole variable domain SQTIHQWPATLVQPVGSPLSLECTVEGTSNPNLYWYRQAAGRGLQLLFYSVGIGQISSEVPQNLSASRPQDRQFILSSKKLLLSDSGFYLCAWVQVWNTEAFFGQGTRLTVV.

The chain is built from TRBV6-1 and TRBJ1-2; a possible D gene is TRBD1 (6 bases). This CDR3 is built from 14 residues. The germline V and J ends were trimmed by 5 bases and 5 bases, with 15 bases remaining between them. Germline CDR1 reads MNHNS; CDR2 reads SASEGT. Here the CDR3 reads CASSPSGGGYGYTF. The CDR3 nucleotides read TGTGCCAGCAGTCCCTCGGGGGGCGGATATGGCTACACCTTC.

This chain connects TRBV20-1 to TRBJ1-2, with D unclear. The V gene lost 4 bases and the J gene lost 4 bases, with 7 bases spanning the gap. The CDR3 extends over 11 amino acids. CDR1 and CDR2 from the germline V gene are DFQATT and SNEGSKA (reference sequence). This chain's CDR3 is CSATEGYGYTF. CDR3 DNA sequence: TGCAGTGCTACGGAGGGCTATGGCTACACCTTC.

The chain joins TRBV7-6 to TRBJ2-1, with D unclear. V dropped 1 base and J dropped 1 base, with 8 bases sitting between them. Germline V lookup: CDR1 SGHVS, CDR2 FNYEAQ. The length of the CDR3 is 15 residues. The chain's CDR3 is CASSLVSESYNEQFF. In nucleotides, the CDR3 is TGTGCCAGCAGCTTAGTATCCGAGTCCTACAATGAGCAGTTCTTC.

This clone was seen a handful of times. V is TRBV2 and J is TRBJ2-7; the match to TRBD2 covers 9 bases. The CDR3 runs 15 residues. V shed 5 bases, J shed 2 bases, and the junction held 7 bases outside the gene matches. The germline V gene encodes CDR1 SNHLY and CDR2 FYNNEI. CDR3 DNA sequence: TGTGCCAGCAGTACAAGCGGGGGGCGCACCTACGAGCAGTACTTC. Protein: CASSTSGGRTYEQYF.

The chain carries TRBV6-6 and TRBJ1-3; 9 positions agree with TRBD1. Germline V gene sequence: CDR1 MNHNY, CDR2 SVGAGI (reference sequence). The CDR3 is made up of 16 amino acids. Trimming cost V 4 bases and J 2 bases; bases outside gene matches: 6. The CDR3 is CASSSQGASTGNTIYF. CDR3 DNA: TGTGCCAGCAGTTCACAGGGGGCAAGTACTGGAAACACCATATATTTT.

In this sample, this clone turned up a few times. This chain connects TRBV5-6 to TRBJ1-1; D may be TRBD1 (6 bases). Looked up from germline, CDR1 is SGHDT and CDR2 is YYEEEE. The V and J ends lost 3 bases and 1 base respectively, with 10 bases between them. The CDR3 consists of 14 residues. The CDR3 DNA reads as TGTGCCAGCAGCTCGTCGGACAGGAACACTGAAGCTTTCTTT. Amino acids: CASSSSDRNTEAFF.

J is TRBJ1-5 and V is TRBV7-2; 9 bases match TRBD1. Germline V lookup: CDR1 SGHTA, CDR2 FQGNSA. After removal of 8 bases from V and 3 bases from J, the junction contained 8 bases not matched to a gene. The CDR3 consists of 15 residues. The CDR3 DNA is TGTGCCAGCCGCCCGGGGGACAGGGTCAATCAGCCCCAGCATTTT. Encoded protein: CASRPGDRVNQPQHF. The full variable domain, its missing parts supplied by reference TRBV7-2 and TRBJ1-5, is GAGVSQSPSNKVTEKGKDVELRCDPISGHTALYWYRQSLGQGLEFLIYFQGNSAPDKSGLPSDRFSAERTGGSVSTLTIQRTQQEDSAVYLCASRPGDRVNQPQHFGDGTRLSIL.

Here the CDR3 DNA reads TGTGCTAGTGGTTTGGGGACTAGCTACACAGATACGCAGTATTTT. Protein sequence: CASGLGTSYTDTQYF. The chain uses TRBV12-5 and TRBJ2-3; 8 nucleotides match TRBD2. The CDR3 is made up of 15 amino acids. Trimming took 1 base from V and 2 from J; bases not matched to a gene: 2. Germline-derived CDR1 and CDR2 are LGHNT and FRNRAP.

The gene calls are TRBV27 and TRBJ2-3; possibly TRBD2 for D (7 bases). The CDR3 has 20 amino acids. Trimming cost V 4 bases and J 3 bases, with 29 bases left between them. The V gene's germline CDR1 is MNHEY and CDR2 SMNVEV (reference sequence). In DNA, the CDR3 is TGTGCCAGCAGTTCAAGGGGCAGGGGAGGGAGTAGAAGGATGACAGATACGCAGTATTTT. Translation gives CASSSRGRGGSRRMTDTQYF.

The V call is TRBV6-4, the J call TRBJ2-2; 7 nucleotides align to TRBD2. Losses at the gene ends were 8 bases for V and 3 bases for J; bases not matched to a gene: 6. Looked up from germline, CDR1 is MRHNA and CDR2 is SNTAGT. The CDR3 is 14 residues long. CDR3 sequence: CASSGGSDTGELFF. The DNA of the CDR3 is TGTGCCAGCTCCGGGGGGTCCGACACCGGGGAGCTGTTTTTT.

V and J are TRBV30 and TRBJ1-1; 10 bases are a match to TRBD1. Germline CDR1 and CDR2: GTSNPN and SVGIG (reference sequence). The CDR3 has 14 amino acids. Trimming cost V 5 bases and J 5 bases; bases outside gene matches: 8. CDR3 protein: CAWQRQGADTEAFF. The CDR3 bases are TGTGCCTGGCAAAGACAGGGGGCGGATACTGAAGCTTTCTTT. The full variable domain, completed using reference TRBV30 and TRBJ1-1, is SQTIHQWPATLVQPVGSPLSLECTVEGTSNPNLYWYRQAAGRGLQLLFYSVGIGQISSEVPQNLSASRPQDRQFILSSKKLLLSDSGFYLCAWQRQGADTEAFFGQGTRLTVV.

This chain links TRBV14 with TRBJ2-7; tentatively, D is TRBD2 (5 bases). Trimming removed 3 bases at V and 7 bases at J, with 7 bases between. This CDR3 contains 11 residues. In germline, CDR1 is SGHDN, CDR2 FVKESK. The CDR3 loop is CASSHTGEQYF. In DNA form, the CDR3 reads TGTGCCAGCAGCCATACGGGGGAGCAGTACTTC.

Worth noting for this clone: A read error may account for a junction end that differs from germline. The gene calls are TRBV7-9 and TRBJ2-7; maybe TRBD2 (5 bases). CDR3 size: 15 residues. Germline loops: CDR1 SEHNR, CDR2 FQNEAQ (reference sequence). In DNA, the CDR3 is TGTTCCAGCAGCTTATCGGGATCCCAACTTTACGAGCAGTACTTC. This encodes CSSSLSGSQLYEQYF. The variable domain in full, completed from reference TRBV7-9 and TRBJ2-7, reads DTGVSQNPRHKITKRGQNVTFRCDPISEHNRLYWYRQTLGQGPEFLTYFQNEAQLEKSRLLSDRFSAERPKGSFSTLEIQRTEQGDSAMYLCSSSLSGSQLYEQYFGPGTRLTVT.

V is TRBV10-3 and J is TRBJ1-2; D is perhaps TRBD1 (6 bases). Germline CDR1 and CDR2: ENHRY and SYGVKD. V lost 2 bases and J lost 4, with 14 bases in between. CDR3 length: 15 residues. CDR3 DNA sequence: TGTGCCATCAGTGAGGATAGGACAGCCACCTATGGCTACACCTTC. This sequence encodes CAISEDRTATYGYTF.

This sequence joins TRBV2 and TRBJ2-1, with D maybe TRBD1 (8 bases). Germline assignment: CDR1 SNHLY and CDR2 FYNNEI. The CDR3 has 14 amino acids. The germline V and J ends were trimmed by 1 base and 8 bases, with 12 bases remaining between them. The CDR3 spells CASSEGQGRDEQFF. For the CDR3, the DNA is TGTGCCAGCAGTGAAGGACAGGGGAGGGATGAGCAGTTCTTC.

This clone was recorded a few times. CDR3 bases: TGTGCCAGCAGTGAGCCGAAGAGGGATAATCAGCCCCAGCATTTT. Protein product: CASSEPKRDNQPQHF. This sequence joins TRBV6-1 and TRBJ1-5; D uncertain. This CDR3 is 15 amino acids long. Germline-derived CDR1 and CDR2 are MNHNS and SASEGT. Trimming took off 3 bases at V and 4 bases at J, with 13 bases between the two ends.

CDR3: CASSLGTSGSSTDTQYF. The CDR3 nucleotides read TGTGCCAGCAGTTTGGGGACTAGCGGGTCTAGCACAGATACGCAGTATTTT. The chain uses TRBV28 and TRBJ2-3; 12 positions match TRBD2. CDR1 and CDR2 from the germline V gene are MDHEN and SYDVKM. V lost 3 bases and J lost 0; bases outside the gene matches: 4. The CDR3 totals 17 residues. The full variable domain, in which reference TRBV28 and TRBJ2-3 provide the parts outside the CDR3, is DVKVTQSSRYLVKRTGEKVFLECVQDMDHENMFWYRQDPGLGLRLIYFSYDVKMKEKGDIPEGYSVSREKKERFSLILESASTNQTSMYLCASSLGTSGSSTDTQYFGPGTRLTVL.

The J gene is TRBJ1-4, the V gene TRBV15; D might be TRBD1 (5 bases). From germline, CDR1 is LNHNV and CDR2 YYDKDF (reference sequence). CDR3 length: 16 residues. V lost 0 bases and J lost 8, with 16 bases in between. The CDR3 bases are TGTGCCACCAGCAGAGAGCGGCGGCAGGGTACCGAAAAACTGTTTTTT. It codes for CATSRERRQGTEKLFF.